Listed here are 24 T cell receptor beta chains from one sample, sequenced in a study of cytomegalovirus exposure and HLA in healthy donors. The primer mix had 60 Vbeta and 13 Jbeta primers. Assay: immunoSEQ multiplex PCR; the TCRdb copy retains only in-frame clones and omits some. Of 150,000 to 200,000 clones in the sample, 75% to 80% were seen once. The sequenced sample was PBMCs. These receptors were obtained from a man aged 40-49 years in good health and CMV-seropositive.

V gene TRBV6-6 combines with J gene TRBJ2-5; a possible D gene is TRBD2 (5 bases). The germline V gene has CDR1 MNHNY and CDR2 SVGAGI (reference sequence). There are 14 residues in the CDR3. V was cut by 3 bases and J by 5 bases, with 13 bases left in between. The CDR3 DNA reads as TGTGCCAGCAGTTATGAGACCTGGAGGGAGACCCAGTACTTC. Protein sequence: CASSYETWRETQYF.

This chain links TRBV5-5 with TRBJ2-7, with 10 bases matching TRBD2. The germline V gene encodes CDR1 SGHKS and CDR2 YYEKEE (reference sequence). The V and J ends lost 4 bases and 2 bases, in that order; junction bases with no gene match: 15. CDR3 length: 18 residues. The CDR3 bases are TGTGCCAGCAGCCTGGGGCTAGCGGGAGCCCGATGGACCTACGAGCAGTACTTC. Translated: CASSLGLAGARWTYEQYF.

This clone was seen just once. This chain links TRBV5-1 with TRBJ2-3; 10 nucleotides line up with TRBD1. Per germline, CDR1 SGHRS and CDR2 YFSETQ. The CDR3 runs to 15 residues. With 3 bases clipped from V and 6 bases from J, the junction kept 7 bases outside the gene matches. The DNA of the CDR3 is TGCGCCAGCAGCTCGAGGGGGACAGGGGTTGATACGCAGTATTTT. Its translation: CASSSRGTGVDTQYF.

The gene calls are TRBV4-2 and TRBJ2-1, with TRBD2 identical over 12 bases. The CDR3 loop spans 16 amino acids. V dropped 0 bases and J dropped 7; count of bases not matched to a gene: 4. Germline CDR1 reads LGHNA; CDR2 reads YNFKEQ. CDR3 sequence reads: CASSQDLAGGGNEQFF. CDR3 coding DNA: TGTGCCAGCAGCCAAGATCTAGCGGGAGGGGGTAATGAGCAGTTCTTC.

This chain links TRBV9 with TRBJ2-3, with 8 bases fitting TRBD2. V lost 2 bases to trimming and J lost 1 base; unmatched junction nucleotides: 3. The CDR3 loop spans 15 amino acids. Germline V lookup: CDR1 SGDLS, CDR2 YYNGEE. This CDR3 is CASSVGAGGTDTQYF. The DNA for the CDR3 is TGTGCCAGCAGCGTTGGAGCGGGAGGCACAGATACGCAGTATTTT.

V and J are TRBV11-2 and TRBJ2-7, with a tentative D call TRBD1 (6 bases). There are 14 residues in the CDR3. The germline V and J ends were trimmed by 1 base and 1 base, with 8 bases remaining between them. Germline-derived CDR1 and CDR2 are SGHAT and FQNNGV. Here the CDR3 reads CASSLARGSYEQYF. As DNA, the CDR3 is TGTGCCAGCAGCTTAGCCAGGGGATCCTACGAGCAGTACTTC. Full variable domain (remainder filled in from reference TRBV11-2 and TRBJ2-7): EAGVAQSPRYKIIEKRQSVAFWCNPISGHATLYWYQQILGQGPKLLIQFQNNGVVDDSQLPKDRFSAERLKGVDSTLKIQPAKLEDSAVYLCASSLARGSYEQYFGPGTRLTVT.

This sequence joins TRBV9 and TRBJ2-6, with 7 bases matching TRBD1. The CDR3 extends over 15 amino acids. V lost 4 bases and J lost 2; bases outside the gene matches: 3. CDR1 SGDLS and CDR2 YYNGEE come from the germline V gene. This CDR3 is CASSSQGAGANVLTF. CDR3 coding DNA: TGTGCCAGCAGCTCCCAGGGGGCTGGGGCCAACGTCCTGACTTTC.

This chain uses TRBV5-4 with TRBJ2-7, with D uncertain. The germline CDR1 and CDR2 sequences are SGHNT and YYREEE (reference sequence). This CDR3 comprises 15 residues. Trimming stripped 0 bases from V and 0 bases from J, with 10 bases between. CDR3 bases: TGTGCCAGCAGCTTGGCCGGAGCCAGCTCCTACGAGCAGTACTTC. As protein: CASSLAGASSYEQYF.

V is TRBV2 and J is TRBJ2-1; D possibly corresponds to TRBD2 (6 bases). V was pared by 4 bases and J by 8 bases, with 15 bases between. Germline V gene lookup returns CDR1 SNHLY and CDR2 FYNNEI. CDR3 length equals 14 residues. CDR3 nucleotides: TGTGCCAGCAGTGGGCTAGGAACTAGCCATGAGCAGTTCTTC. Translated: CASSGLGTSHEQFF.

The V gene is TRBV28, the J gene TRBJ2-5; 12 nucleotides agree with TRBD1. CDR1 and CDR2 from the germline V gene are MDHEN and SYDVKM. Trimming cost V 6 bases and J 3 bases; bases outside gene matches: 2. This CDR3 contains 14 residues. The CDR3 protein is CASSGTGGKETQYF. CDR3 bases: TGTGCCAGCAGCGGGACAGGGGGCAAAGAGACCCAGTACTTC.

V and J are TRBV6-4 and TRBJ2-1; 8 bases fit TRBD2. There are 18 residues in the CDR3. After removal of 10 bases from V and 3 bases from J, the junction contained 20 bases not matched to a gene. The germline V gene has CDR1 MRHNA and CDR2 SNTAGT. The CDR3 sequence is CATARGVGAGGLYNEQFF. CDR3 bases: TGTGCCACCGCGCGGGGGGTTGGCGCGGGAGGACTCTACAATGAGCAGTTCTTC.

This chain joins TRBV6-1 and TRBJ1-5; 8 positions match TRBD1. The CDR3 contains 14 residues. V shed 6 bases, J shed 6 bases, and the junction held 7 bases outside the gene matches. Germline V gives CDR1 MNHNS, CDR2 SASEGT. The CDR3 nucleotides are TGTGCCAGCAGAGAGGGACAGGAGGTTCAGCCCCAGCATTTT. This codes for CASREGQEVQPQHF.

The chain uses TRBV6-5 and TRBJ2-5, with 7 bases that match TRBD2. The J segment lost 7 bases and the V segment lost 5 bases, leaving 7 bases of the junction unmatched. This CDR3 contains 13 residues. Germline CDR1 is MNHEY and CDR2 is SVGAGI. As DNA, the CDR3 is TGTGCCAGCAGTCACCTAGCGGTCGGGACCCAGTACTTC. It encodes CASSHLAVGTQYF.

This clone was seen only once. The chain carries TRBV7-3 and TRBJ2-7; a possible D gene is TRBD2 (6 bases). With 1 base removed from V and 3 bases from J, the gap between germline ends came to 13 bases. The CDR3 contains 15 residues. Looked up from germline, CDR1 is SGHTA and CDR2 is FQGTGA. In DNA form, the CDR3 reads TGTGCCAGCAGCTTAAGACCGGGAGTGAGCTACGAGCAGTACTTC. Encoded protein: CASSLRPGVSYEQYF.

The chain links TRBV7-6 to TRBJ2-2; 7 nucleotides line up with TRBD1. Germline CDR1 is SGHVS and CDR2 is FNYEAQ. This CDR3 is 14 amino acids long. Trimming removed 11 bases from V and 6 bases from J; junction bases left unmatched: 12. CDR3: CASLPGTAPGELFF. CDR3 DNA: TGTGCCTCACTACCTGGGACAGCGCCCGGGGAGCTGTTTTTT.

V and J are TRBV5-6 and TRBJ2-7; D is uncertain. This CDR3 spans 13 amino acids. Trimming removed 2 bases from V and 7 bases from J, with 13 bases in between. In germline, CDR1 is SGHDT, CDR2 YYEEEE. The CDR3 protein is CASSLTSSIEQYF. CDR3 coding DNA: TGTGCCAGCAGCTTAACATCGTCAATAGAGCAGTACTTC.

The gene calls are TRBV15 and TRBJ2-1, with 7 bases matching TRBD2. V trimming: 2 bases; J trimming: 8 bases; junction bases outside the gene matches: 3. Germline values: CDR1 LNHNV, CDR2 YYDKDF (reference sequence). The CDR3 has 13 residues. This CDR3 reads CATSRPRGDEQFF. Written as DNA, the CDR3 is TGTGCCACCAGCAGACCCCGGGGGGATGAGCAGTTCTTC.

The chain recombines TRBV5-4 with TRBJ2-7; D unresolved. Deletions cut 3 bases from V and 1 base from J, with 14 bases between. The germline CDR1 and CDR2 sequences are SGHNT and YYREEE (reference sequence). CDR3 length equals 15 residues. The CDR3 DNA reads TGTGCCAGCAGCTACCGGAGTTCCACTTCCTACGAGCAGTACTTC. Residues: CASSYRSSTSYEQYF.

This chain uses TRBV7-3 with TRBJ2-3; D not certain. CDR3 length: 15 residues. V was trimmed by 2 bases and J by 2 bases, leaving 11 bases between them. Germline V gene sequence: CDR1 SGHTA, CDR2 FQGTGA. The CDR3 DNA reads TGTGCCAGCAGCTTAGGGCCGGCCATCACAGATACGCAGTATTTT. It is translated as CASSLGPAITDTQYF. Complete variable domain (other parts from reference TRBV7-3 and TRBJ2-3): GAGVSQTPSNKVTEKGKYVELRCDPISGHTALYWYRQSLGQGPEFLIYFQGTGAADDSGLPNDRFFAVRPEGSVSTLKIQRTERGDSAVYLCASSLGPAITDTQYFGPGTRLTVL.

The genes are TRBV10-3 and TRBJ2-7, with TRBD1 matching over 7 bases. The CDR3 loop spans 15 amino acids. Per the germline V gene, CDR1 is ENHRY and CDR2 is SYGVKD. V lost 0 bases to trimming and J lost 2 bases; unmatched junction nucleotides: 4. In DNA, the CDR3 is TGTGCCATCAGTGAGTCGACAGGGCTCGCCTACGAGCAGTACTTC. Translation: CAISESTGLAYEQYF.

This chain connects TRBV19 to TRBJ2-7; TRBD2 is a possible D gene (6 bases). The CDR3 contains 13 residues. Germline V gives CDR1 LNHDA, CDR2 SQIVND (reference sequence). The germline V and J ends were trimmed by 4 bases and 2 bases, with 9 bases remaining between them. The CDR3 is CASSRPGAYEQYF. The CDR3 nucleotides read TGTGCCAGTAGTAGGCCGGGGGCCTACGAGCAGTACTTC.

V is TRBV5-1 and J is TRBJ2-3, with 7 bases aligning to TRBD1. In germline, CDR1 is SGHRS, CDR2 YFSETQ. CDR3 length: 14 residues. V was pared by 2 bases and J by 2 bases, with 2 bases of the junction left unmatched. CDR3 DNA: TGCGCCAGCAGCTTCCAGGGGGACACAGATACGCAGTATTTT. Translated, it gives CASSFQGDTDTQYF.

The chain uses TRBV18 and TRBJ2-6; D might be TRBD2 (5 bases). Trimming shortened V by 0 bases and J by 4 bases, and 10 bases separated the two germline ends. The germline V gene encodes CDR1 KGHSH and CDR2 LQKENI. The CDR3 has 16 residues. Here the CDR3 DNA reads TGTGCCAGCTCACCACCTCGGGGAACGGGGGCCAACGTCCTGACTTTC. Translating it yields CASSPPRGTGANVLTF. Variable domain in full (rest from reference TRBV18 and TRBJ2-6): NAGVMQNPRHLVRRRGQEARLRCSPMKGHSHVYWYRQLPEEGLKFMVYLQKENIIDESGMPKERFSAEFPKEGPSILRIQQVVRGDSAAYFCASSPPRGTGANVLTFGAGSRLTVL.

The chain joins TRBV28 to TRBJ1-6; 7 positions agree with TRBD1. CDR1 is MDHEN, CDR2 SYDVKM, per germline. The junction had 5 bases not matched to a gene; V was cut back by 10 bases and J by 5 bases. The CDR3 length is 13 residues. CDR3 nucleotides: TGTGCCACCGAACAGGGGAATAATTCACCCCTCCACTTT. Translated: CATEQGNNSPLHF.